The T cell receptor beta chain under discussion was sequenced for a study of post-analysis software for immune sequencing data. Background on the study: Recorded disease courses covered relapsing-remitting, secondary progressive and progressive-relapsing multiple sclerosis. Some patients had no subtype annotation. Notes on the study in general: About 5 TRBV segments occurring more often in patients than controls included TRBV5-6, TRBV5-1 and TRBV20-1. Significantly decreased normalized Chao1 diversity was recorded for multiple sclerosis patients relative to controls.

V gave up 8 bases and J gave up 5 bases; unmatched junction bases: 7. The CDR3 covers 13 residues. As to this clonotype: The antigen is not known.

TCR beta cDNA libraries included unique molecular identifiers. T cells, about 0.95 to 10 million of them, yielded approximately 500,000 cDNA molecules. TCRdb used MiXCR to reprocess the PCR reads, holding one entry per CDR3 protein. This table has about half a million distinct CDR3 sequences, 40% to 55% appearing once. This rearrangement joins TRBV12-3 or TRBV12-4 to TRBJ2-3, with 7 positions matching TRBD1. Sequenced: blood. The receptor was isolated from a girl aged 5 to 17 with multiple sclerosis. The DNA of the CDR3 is TGTGCCAGCGGCCAGACAGGGATAGATACGCAGTATTTT. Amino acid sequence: CASGQTGIDTQYF.